This T cell receptor (beta chain) was sequenced for a study of circulating CD8 cells and anti-PD-1 response in melanoma. Using 15 ng of total RNA, TCR libraries were made with the QIAseq Immune Repertoire TCR panel. TCRdb ran MiXCR on the reads and lists one entry per CDR3 protein. The data hold roughly 1,000 distinct CDR3 sequences, with just over 7% observed a single time. This CDR3 spans 12 amino acids. V lost 10 bases, J lost 2 bases, and 1 base stayed unmatched. Germline V gives CDR1 LNHDA, CDR2 SQIVND (reference sequence). Live CD3+CD8+TCRalphabeta+ cells were sorted into four subsets by PD-1 and/or TIGIT.

This chain links TRBV19 with TRBJ2-7; 11 positions agree with TRBD1. The TCR comes from a human donor with melanoma. Sequences were derived from CD8+ T cells from PBMCs, sampled at baseline or after one month of anti-PD-1 therapy (not recorded which). The CDR3 loop reads CATGQGAYEQYF. Here the CDR3 DNA reads TGTGCCACGGGACAGGGGGCCTACGAGCAGTACTTC.